These T cell receptor beta chains were read from a single sample in a study of T cell responses to AZD1222 COVID-19 vaccine. Libraries were prepared by immunoSEQ multiplex PCR; TCRdb keeps only in-frame clonotypes and omits some of them. Here the sample spans about 100,000 clones, around nine tenths being singletons. Source: peripheral blood, taken on day 0 of AZD1222 vaccination. The origin of the receptors is an adult in good health. CDR3s leave out the opening cysteine and the closing phenylalanine or tryptophan. Clone size is stated in some rows and not others, as once, few, many or a class when expanded.

.,TRBJ1-2,TRBV28,ASTGGLVYGYT
.,TRBJ1-2,TRBV27,ASSLTGDYGYT
once,TRBJ2-5,TRBV12-1,ASSRDRGETQY
.,TRBJ2-2,TRBV3-1/TRBV3-2,ASSQGGTPANTGELF
.,TRBJ1-5,TRBV29-1,SVWTDASNQPQH
.,TRBJ2-2,TRBV11-2,ASSRGGGLVMGTGELF
.,TRBJ2-3,TRBV5-6,ASSPGGPNEDTQY
.,TRBJ2-1,TRBV5-1,ASSLEATGKSYNEQF
once,TRBJ1-1,TRBV7-8,ASSQPNTEAF
few,TRBJ2-3,TRBV6-5,ASGSSKEY
.,TRBJ2-5,TRBV9,ASSSRGLQQETQY
.,TRBJ2-7,TRBV7-6,ASSLGDATYEQY
.,TRBJ1-1,TRBV7-9,ASSLQGTGGWNTEAF
.,TRBJ1-4,TRBV6-5,ASITDGRIGKLF
.,TRBJ1-3,TRBV6-5,ASSRQGAWGNTIY
.,TRBJ1-1,TRBV2,ASSLQEGVMNTEAF
.,TRBJ2-7,TRBV25-1,ASRKNGGKYEQY
.,TRBJ1-1,TRBV10-3,AISDRGGKNTEAF
once,TRBJ2-1,TRBV24-1,ATSETGTGGRGQF
few,TRBJ2-1,TRBV7-2,ASSLVRLVVYNEQF
once,TRBJ2-2,TRBV21-1,ASSKGVTSNTNTGELF
.,TRBJ1-6,TRBV14,ASSYDSSWNSPLH
few,TRBJ2-3,TRBV6-5,ASRPGHRTDTQY
once,TRBJ2-5,TRBV30,AWSGAWVDGKAETQY
once,TRBJ1-1,TRBV2,ASSALDSHTEAF
once,TRBJ1-5,TRBV14,ASSQSGTVHQPQH
.,TRBJ1-2,TRBV4-1,ASSQESGSNYGYT
.,TRBJ1-1,TRBV27,ASSYVEGTEAF
.,TRBJ2-1,TRBV7-9,ASPTGGGLAGLSYNEQF
once,TRBJ2-5,TRBV4-1,ASSQVMLETQY
.,TRBJ1-1,TRBV6-5,ASSYSRGTEAF
.,TRBJ1-1,TRBV18,ASSPQTGEGTEAF
.,TRBJ2-7,TRBV5-1,ASSRPARGDEQY
.,TRBJ2-1,TRBV4-1,ASSQGPLGERNEQF
.,TRBJ2-3,TRBV7-9,ASSNSRVGRERGGDTQY
.,TRBJ2-5,TRBV6-5,AAGSDRELETQY
.,TRBJ2-5,TRBV5-1,ASSWGGGQGQETQY